The 10 T cell receptor beta chains below come from one sample, sequenced in a study of shared clonotypes between healthy human individuals. Data came from immunoSEQ multiplex PCR; TCRdb stores just in-frame clones and leaves some out. Of millions of clones detected, roughly 96% appear once; the ten largest clones hold 0.1% to 0.15%. Sequencing was performed on naive CD4+ T cells sorted from blood. Subset of the sample: CD45RA+ positively selected. These TCRs come from a man between 18 and 35 years old in good health.

This clone was detected only once. The same CDR3 is also encoded by other DNA sequences in this sample. The rearrangement joins TRBV14 to TRBJ2-7, with TRBD2 as a possible D gene (5 bases). The V gene's germline CDR1 is SGHDN and CDR2 FVKESK. The V and J ends lost 1 base and 4 bases respectively, with 5 bases between them. The CDR3 extends over 12 amino acids. DNA for the CDR3: TGTGCCAGCAGCCAAGCGGGGTACGAGCAGTACTTC. It yields the protein CASSQAGYEQYF.

This rearrangement joins TRBV7-3 to TRBJ2-5, with D tentatively TRBD1 or TRBD2 (5 bases each). Germline CDR1 is SGHTA and CDR2 is FQGTGA. The V gene lost 5 bases and the J gene lost 4 bases, with 14 bases spanning the gap. The CDR3 extends over 14 amino acids. The CDR3 DNA is TGTGCCAGCAGCCCCGGGGTTGGGGGAGAGACCCAGTACTTC. Amino acid sequence: CASSPGVGGETQYF.

This sequence joins TRBV7-9 and TRBJ1-3; a possible D gene is TRBD1 (5 bases). Germline CDR1 is SEHNR and CDR2 is FQNEAQ (reference sequence). The CDR3 extends over 17 amino acids. The V end lost 4 bases, the J end lost 1 base, and 17 bases lay between the germline ends. CDR3 residues: CASSSRGVTASGNTIYF. The CDR3 region has the DNA TGTGCCAGCAGCTCACGGGGGGTTACAGCGTCTGGAAACACCATATATTTT.

This clone showed up just once. The CDR3 loop reads CASSYQLTTGNTIYF. As DNA, the CDR3 is TGTGCCAGCAGCTACCAGCTAACTACTGGAAACACCATATATTTT. The chain is built from TRBV7-9 and TRBJ1-3; D is ambiguous. Trimming removed 4 bases from V and 2 bases from J, with 12 bases in between. CDR1 and CDR2 (germline): SEHNR, FQNEAQ (reference sequence). The CDR3 runs to 15 residues.

The V and J genes are TRBV6-5 and TRBJ1-2; TRBD1 aligns across 7 bases. Germline assignment: CDR1 MNHEY and CDR2 SVGAGI. The CDR3 runs to 13 residues. V lost 6 bases and J lost 3; bases outside the gene matches: 4. CDR3 DNA sequence: TGTGCCAGCAGACCAGACAGGGACTATGGCTACACCTTC. Its protein product is CASRPDRDYGYTF.

J is TRBJ2-4 and V is TRBV6-1; no reliable D call. The germline CDR1 and CDR2 sequences are MNHNS and SASEGT. This CDR3 comprises 11 residues. V was clipped by 2 bases and J by 8 bases, with 4 bases between them. The CDR3 bases are TGTGCCAGCAGTGAAATTGACATTCAGTACTTC. This translates into CASSEIDIQYF.

V gene TRBV11-2 combines with J gene TRBJ2-1; 9 bases map to TRBD1. Trimming removed 5 bases from V and 4 bases from J; junction bases left unmatched: 6. The CDR3 sequence is 15 residues long. CDR1 is SGHAT and CDR2 is FQNNGV in the germline V gene. The DNA for the CDR3 is TGTGCCAGCAGCGACCGGGACAGGGAGTACAATGAGCAGTTCTTC. This translates into CASSDRDREYNEQFF.

The CDR3 loop is CASSPMDSSSGNTIYF. As DNA, the CDR3 is TGTGCCAGCTCACCTATGGACAGCAGCTCTGGAAACACCATATATTTT. This sequence joins TRBV18 and TRBJ1-3, with a weak D call TRBD1 (6 bases). Germline CDR1 reads KGHSH; CDR2 reads LQKENI. V gave up 3 bases and J gave up 0 bases, with 12 bases separating them. CDR3 length: 16 residues.

Remarks on this clone: This sample also contains other DNA sequences that code for the same CDR3. The chain employs TRBV6-5 and TRBJ1-1; 7 bases line up with TRBD1. Trimming removed 6 bases from V and 5 bases from J; junction bases left unmatched: 9. This CDR3 region has 14 residues. The germline V gene has CDR1 MNHEY and CDR2 SVGAGI. The CDR3 here is CASSRGGEGTEAFF. CDR3 nucleotides: TGTGCCAGCAGCCGAGGGGGCGAGGGGACTGAAGCTTTCTTT.

V is TRBV7-3 and J is TRBJ2-3; D is uncertain. The CDR3 contains 14 residues. Trimming removed 0 bases at V and 2 bases at J, with 6 bases between. Per germline, CDR1 SGHTA and CDR2 FQGTGA. Written as DNA, the CDR3 is TGTGCCAGCAGCTTAACAGCAACCACAGATACGCAGTATTTT. This gives the protein CASSLTATTDTQYF.